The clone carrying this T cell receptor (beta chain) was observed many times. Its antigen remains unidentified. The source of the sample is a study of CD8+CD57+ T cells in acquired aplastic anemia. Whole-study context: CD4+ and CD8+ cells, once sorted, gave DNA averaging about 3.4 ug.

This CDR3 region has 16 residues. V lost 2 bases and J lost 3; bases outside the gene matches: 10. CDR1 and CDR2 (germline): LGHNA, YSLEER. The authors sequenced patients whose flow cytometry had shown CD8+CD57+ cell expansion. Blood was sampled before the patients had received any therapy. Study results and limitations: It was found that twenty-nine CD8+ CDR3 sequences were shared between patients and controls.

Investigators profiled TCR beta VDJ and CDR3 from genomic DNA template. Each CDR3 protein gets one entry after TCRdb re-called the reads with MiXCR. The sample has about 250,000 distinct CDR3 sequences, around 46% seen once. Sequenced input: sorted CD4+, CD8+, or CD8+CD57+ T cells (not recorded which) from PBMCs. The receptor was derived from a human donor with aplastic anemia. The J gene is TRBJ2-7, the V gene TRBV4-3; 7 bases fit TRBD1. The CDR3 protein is CASSQSYPGQIYEQYF. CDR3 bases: TGCGCCAGCAGCCAAAGCTATCCGGGACAGATCTACGAGCAGTACTTC.